This T cell receptor (beta chain) was identified during a study of human T cells and chemical hapten exposure. Study observations and caveats: With patch test score, the counts of PT1 expanded TCRs showed a positive correlation.

Time point of the sample: patch test 1, 2 weeks after DPC sensitization. Noted treatment: therapeutic diphenylcyclopropenone sensitization with weekly scalp DPC. This clonotype was found a few times. Its antigen is not known. The library put unique molecular identifiers onto individual cDNA molecules. TCRdb processed the RACE reads anew with MiXCR; each CDR3 protein has one entry. Among approximately 350,000 distinct CDR3 sequences listed, around 7% were seen once. The CDR3 is 15 amino acids. In germline, CDR1 is MNHEY, CDR2 SVGAGI. V was cut by 1 base and J by 0 bases, with 10 bases left in between. The sample consisted of whole blood, taken in connection with sensitization to the hapten diphenylcyclopropenone (DPC). This TCR was recovered from a woman aged 18-35 years with alopecia areata. Some clones in this sample may be carry-over from other donors' samples. The V gene is TRBV6-5, the J gene TRBJ2-7, with D possibly called TRBD1 or TRBD2 (6 bases each). The CDR3 region is CASSYYEGGSYEQYF. The CDR3 DNA sequence: TGTGCCAGCAGTTACTACGAGGGGGGCTCCTACGAGCAGTACTTC.